Following are 19 T cell receptor beta chains from one sample sequenced in a study of graft-versus-host responses after intestinal transplantation. These TCRs' antigens remain unknown. Method: immunoSEQ multiplex PCR; TCRdb's copy keeps in-frame clones and lacks some. The table lists more than 65,000 clones, less than 95% of them singletons. Material: unstimulated CD8+ T cells sorted from spleen or lymph node cells, obtained before intestinal transplant. These receptors were taken from a human donor who received an intestinal transplant.

J is TRBJ2-7 and V is TRBV2; D might be TRBD2 (6 bases). Trimming removed 11 bases from V and 3 bases from J, with 20 bases in between. Per germline, CDR1 SNHLY and CDR2 FYNNEI. There are 14 residues in the CDR3. This CDR3 reads CARQDRRGYYEQYF. In DNA form, the CDR3 reads TGTGCCCGTCAGGATCGGCGGGGCTACTACGAGCAGTACTTC.

The chain combines TRBV9 with TRBJ2-1, with a tentative D call TRBD2 (6 bases). The CDR3 is 13 amino acids. The germline V gene encodes CDR1 SGDLS and CDR2 YYNGEE. V lost 2 bases and J lost 3, with 6 bases in between. The CDR3 region has the DNA TGTGCCAGCAGCGTCGGGAGCTACAATGAGCAGTTCTTC. Translation gives CASSVGSYNEQFF.

The count of this clone is one. The chain couples TRBV6-1 to TRBJ2-7; D remains ambiguous. The CDR3 has 10 amino acids. V lost 7 bases and J lost 3, with 4 bases in between. Germline CDR1 MNHNS, CDR2 SASEGT. The CDR3 region is CASTGYEQYF. In nucleotides, the CDR3 is TGTGCCAGCACGGGCTACGAGCAGTACTTC.

V gene TRBV29-1 combines with J gene TRBJ1-2, with 7 bases matching TRBD1. CDR3 length equals 14 residues. The ends lost 0 bases at V and 4 bases at J; junction bases unmatched: 5. Germline CDR1 is SQVTM and CDR2 is ANQGSEA. The CDR3 coding sequence is TGCAGCGTTGAAGACGGACAGGAGGGCTATGGCTACACCTTC. This gives the protein CSVEDGQEGYGYTF.

This clone was picked up a small number of times. This CDR3 reads CASSSAGYSPLHF. DNA for the CDR3: TGTGCCAGCAGCTCCGCCGGGTATTCACCCCTCCACTTT. The chain employs TRBV5-6 and TRBJ1-6; D call uncertain. Trimming took off 3 bases at V and 8 bases at J, with 9 bases between the two ends. The length of the CDR3 is 13 residues. Germline CDR1 reads SGHDT; CDR2 reads YYEEEE.

V gene TRBV29-1 combines with J gene TRBJ2-7, with D maybe TRBD2 (6 bases). The ends were cut back, 3 bases at V and 2 bases at J, with 8 bases in the middle. The CDR3 has 12 amino acids. Germline-derived CDR1 and CDR2 are SQVTM and ANQGSEA. Here the CDR3 DNA reads TGCAGCGTTGACGGGGGACCCTACGAGCAGTACTTC. Translated, it gives CSVDGGPYEQYF.

The V call is TRBV27, the J call TRBJ2-1, with D tentatively TRBD1 (6 bases). The V end was cut by 2 bases, the J end by 4 bases, with 15 bases between. Per germline, CDR1 MNHEY and CDR2 SMNVEV (reference sequence). This CDR3 is built from 16 residues. Here the CDR3 reads CASSLTTGPMYNEQFF. The CDR3 region has the DNA TGTGCCAGCAGTTTAACCACAGGGCCGATGTACAATGAGCAGTTCTTC.

This CDR3 is CASSWTGPGSPLHF. The DNA for the CDR3 is TGTGCCAGCAGCTGGACAGGCCCAGGGTCACCCCTCCACTTT. The rearrangement links TRBV5-5 to TRBJ1-6, with TRBD1 matching over 7 bases. V lost 3 bases and J lost 10; bases outside the gene matches: 7. The CDR3 is 14 amino acids. Per the germline V gene, CDR1 is SGHKS and CDR2 is YYEKEE (reference sequence).

In DNA, the CDR3 is TGTGCCAGCAGTTTATCGAGGTGGAACTCCTACACCTTC. The encoded protein is CASSLSRWNSYTF. The genes are TRBV27 and TRBJ1-2; D call uncertain. This CDR3 spans 13 amino acids. Per germline, CDR1 MNHEY and CDR2 SMNVEV (reference sequence). The V end lost 0 bases, the J end lost 10 bases, and 12 bases lay between the germline ends.

The V gene is TRBV19, the J gene TRBJ2-7; possibly TRBD2 for D (6 bases). The CDR3 runs to 15 residues. The ends were cut back, 1 base at V and 1 base at J, with 11 bases in the middle. CDR1 and CDR2 (germline): LNHDA, SQIVND (reference sequence). CDR3 protein: CASSIVQGGSYEQYF. In nucleotides, the CDR3 is TGTGCCAGTAGTATAGTCCAGGGAGGTTCCTACGAGCAGTACTTC.

The V gene is TRBV11-2, the J gene TRBJ1-2; D not resolved. The CDR3 spans 14 residues. Trimming pared 0 bases from V and 0 bases from J, leaving 5 bases between. Germline V gene sequence: CDR1 SGHAT, CDR2 FQNNGV. The DNA of the CDR3 is TGTGCCAGCAGCTTAGATCTATCTAACTATGGCTACACCTTC. It specifies CASSLDLSNYGYTF.

The chain joins TRBV6-5 to TRBJ1-1; D ambiguous. V shed 2 bases and J shed 8 bases, with 6 bases lying between them. Germline lookup yields CDR1 MNHEY and CDR2 SVGAGI. There are 11 residues in the CDR3. CDR3 DNA: TGTGCCAGCAGTTACGGGCAGGAAGCTTTCTTT. Translating gives CASSYGQEAFF.

CDR3 loop: CASGQNNQPQHF. In DNA form, the CDR3 reads TGTGCCAGCGGACAGAACAATCAGCCCCAGCATTTT. The rearrangement uses TRBV6-5 and TRBJ1-5, with a tentative D call TRBD1 (6 bases). The CDR3 length is 12 residues. Germline-derived CDR1 and CDR2 are MNHEY and SVGAGI. Trimming pared 8 bases from V and 3 bases from J, leaving 8 bases between.

This clone was observed a few times. The genes are TRBV6-1 and TRBJ1-4; D is ambiguous. Germline CDR1 MNHNS, CDR2 SASEGT. The CDR3 length is 15 residues. Deletions cut 0 bases from V and 8 bases from J, with 13 bases between. In nucleotides, the CDR3 is TGTGCCAGCAGTGAAGCTTGGCCAGGCCAAGAAAAACTGTTTTTT. It yields the protein CASSEAWPGQEKLFF.

V gene TRBV2 combines with J gene TRBJ2-7; possibly TRBD2 for D (7 bases). V gave up 11 bases and J gave up 3 bases, with 11 bases separating them. Per germline, CDR1 SNHLY and CDR2 FYNNEI. The CDR3 has 11 amino acids. The CDR3 protein is CAGGGGYEQYF. In DNA form, the CDR3 reads TGTGCCGGAGGGGGGGGCTACGAGCAGTACTTC. Full variable domain (outside the CDR3, taken from reference TRBV2 and TRBJ2-7): EPEVTQTPSHQVTQMGQEVILRCVPISNHLYFYWYRQILGQKVEFLVSFYNNEISEKSEIFDDQFSVERPDGSNFTLKIRSTKLEDSAMYFCAGGGGYEQYFGPGTRLTVT.

In this sample, this clone turned up a few times. The chain links TRBV7-9 to TRBJ2-5, with a possible D match to TRBD2 (6 bases). The V gene's germline CDR1 is SEHNR and CDR2 FQNEAQ (reference sequence). Trimming stripped 1 base from V and 5 bases from J, with 14 bases between. This CDR3 has 15 residues. CDR3 DNA sequence: TGTGCCAGCAGCTTAGATTTCAGGGAGGTGGAGACCCAGTACTTC. Translating it yields CASSLDFREVETQYF.

On this clone: At one end the junction does not follow the germline gene, possibly because of a read error. The chain uses TRBV7-7 and TRBJ2-5; TRBD2 matches 11 bases. The CDR3 runs 15 residues. Per the germline V gene, CDR1 is SSHAT and CDR2 is FNYEAQ (reference sequence). The chain's CDR3 is CASSLGPSGGETQYF. CDR3 coding DNA: TGTGCTAGCAGCTTAGGTCCTAGCGGGGGGGAGACCCAGTACTTC.

The V gene is TRBV19, the J gene TRBJ2-2; D not resolved. With 6 bases removed from V and 6 bases from J, the gap between germline ends came to 11 bases. The CDR3 is 13 amino acids. Per germline, CDR1 LNHDA and CDR2 SQIVND (reference sequence). The CDR3 nucleotides are TGTGCCAGTAGCGAGATGCCTGCCGGGGAGCTGTTTTTT. Its translation: CASSEMPAGELFF.

The chain uses TRBV9 and TRBJ2-7, with 10 bases lining up with TRBD2. Losses at the gene ends were 0 bases for V and 1 base for J; bases not matched to a gene: 4. This CDR3 contains 16 residues. CDR1 SGDLS and CDR2 YYNGEE come from the germline V gene. CDR3: CASSVDSGGASYEQYF. CDR3 sequence (DNA): TGTGCCAGCAGCGTAGACAGCGGGGGGGCGTCCTACGAGCAGTACTTC. The full variable domain, completed using reference TRBV9 and TRBJ2-7, is DSGVTQTPKHLITATGQRVTLRCSPRSGDLSVYWYQQSLDQGLQFLIQYYNGEERAKGNILERFSAQQFPDLHSELNLSSLELGDSALYFCASSVDSGGASYEQYFGPGTRLTVT.